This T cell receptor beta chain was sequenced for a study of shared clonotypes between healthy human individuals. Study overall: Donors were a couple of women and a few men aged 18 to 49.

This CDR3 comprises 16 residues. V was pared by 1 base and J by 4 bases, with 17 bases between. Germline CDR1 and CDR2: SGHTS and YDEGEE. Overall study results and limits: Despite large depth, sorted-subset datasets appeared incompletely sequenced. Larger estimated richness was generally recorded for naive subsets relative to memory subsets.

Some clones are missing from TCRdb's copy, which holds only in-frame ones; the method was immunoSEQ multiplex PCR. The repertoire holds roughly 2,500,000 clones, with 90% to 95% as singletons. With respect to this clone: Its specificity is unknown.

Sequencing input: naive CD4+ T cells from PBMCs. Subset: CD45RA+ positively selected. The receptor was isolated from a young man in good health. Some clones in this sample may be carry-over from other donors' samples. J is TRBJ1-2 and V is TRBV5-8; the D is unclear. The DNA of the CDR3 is TGTGCCAGCAGCTTGAGGTTGGTGGTCTCGGGCTATGGCTACACCTTC. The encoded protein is CASSLRLVVSGYGYTF. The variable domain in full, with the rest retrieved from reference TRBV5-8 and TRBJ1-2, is EAGVTQSPTHLIKTRGQQATLRCSPISGHTSVYWYQQALGLGLQFLLWYDEGEERNRGNFPPRFSGRQFPNYSSELNVNALELEDSALYLCASSLRLVVSGYGYTFGSGTRLTVV.